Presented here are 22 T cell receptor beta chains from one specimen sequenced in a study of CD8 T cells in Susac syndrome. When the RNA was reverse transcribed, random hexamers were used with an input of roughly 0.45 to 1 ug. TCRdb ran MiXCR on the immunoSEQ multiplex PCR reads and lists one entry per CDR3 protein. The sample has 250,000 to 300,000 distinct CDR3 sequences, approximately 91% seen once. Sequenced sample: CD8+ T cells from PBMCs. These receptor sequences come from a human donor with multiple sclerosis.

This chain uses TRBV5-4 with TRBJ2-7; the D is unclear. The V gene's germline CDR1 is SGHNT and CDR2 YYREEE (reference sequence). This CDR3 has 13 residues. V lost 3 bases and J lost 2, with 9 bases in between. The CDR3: CASSSDVAYEQYF. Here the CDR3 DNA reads TGTGCCAGCAGCTCCGATGTTGCCTACGAGCAGTACTTC.

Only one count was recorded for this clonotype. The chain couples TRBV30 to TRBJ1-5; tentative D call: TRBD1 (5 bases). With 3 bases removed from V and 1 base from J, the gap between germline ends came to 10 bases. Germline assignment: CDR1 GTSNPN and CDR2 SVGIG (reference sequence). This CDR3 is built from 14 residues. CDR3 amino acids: CAWSPGASNQPQHF. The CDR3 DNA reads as TGTGCCTGGAGCCCCGGGGCAAGCAATCAGCCCCAGCATTTT. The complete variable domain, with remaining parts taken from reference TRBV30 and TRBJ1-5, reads SQTIHQWPATLVQPVGSPLSLECTVEGTSNPNLYWYRQAAGRGLQLLFYSVGIGQISSEVPQNLSASRPQDRQFILSSKKLLLSDSGFYLCAWSPGASNQPQHFGDGTRLSIL.

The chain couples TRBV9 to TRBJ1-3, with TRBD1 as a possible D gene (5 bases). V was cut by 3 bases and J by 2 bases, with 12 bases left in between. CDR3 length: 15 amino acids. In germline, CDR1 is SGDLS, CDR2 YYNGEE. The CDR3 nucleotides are TGTGCCAGCAGCGCACCTCAGGGAACTGGAAACACCATATATTTT. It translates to CASSAPQGTGNTIYF.

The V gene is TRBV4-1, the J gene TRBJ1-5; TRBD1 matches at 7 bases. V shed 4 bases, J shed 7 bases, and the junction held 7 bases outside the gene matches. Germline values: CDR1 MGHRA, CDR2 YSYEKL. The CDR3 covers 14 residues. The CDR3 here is CASSPGQSGQPQHF. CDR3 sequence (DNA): TGCGCCAGCAGCCCGGGACAGTCGGGCCAGCCCCAGCATTTT.

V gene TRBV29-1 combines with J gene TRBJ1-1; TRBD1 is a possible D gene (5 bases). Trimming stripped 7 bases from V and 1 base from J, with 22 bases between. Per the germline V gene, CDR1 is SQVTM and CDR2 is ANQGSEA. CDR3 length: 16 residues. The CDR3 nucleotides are TGCAGCGCACGGACCATCGACAAGGGGCGGAACACTGAAGCTTTCTTT. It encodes CSARTIDKGRNTEAFF.

DNA for the CDR3: TGTGCCAGCAGCCCAAAATTAGGGTCACGGGAAAAACTGTTTTTT. It encodes CASSPKLGSREKLFF. The chain is built from TRBV3-1 and TRBJ1-4; D is unresolved. Germline CDR1 and CDR2: LGHDT and YNNKEL (reference sequence). The CDR3 runs 15 residues. V dropped 4 bases and J dropped 8 bases, with 17 bases sitting between them.

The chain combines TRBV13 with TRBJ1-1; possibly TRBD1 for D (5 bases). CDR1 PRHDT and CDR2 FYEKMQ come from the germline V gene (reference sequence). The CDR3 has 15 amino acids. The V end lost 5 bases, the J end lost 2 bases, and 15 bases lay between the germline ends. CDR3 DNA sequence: TGTGCCAGCAGCGCCCCCCTCGGGGCCAACACTGAAGCTTTCTTT. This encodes CASSAPLGANTEAFF. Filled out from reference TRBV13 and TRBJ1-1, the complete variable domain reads AAGVIQSPRHLIKEKRETATLKCYPIPRHDTVYWYQQGPGQDPQFLISFYEKMQSDKGSIPDRFSAQQFSDYHSELNMSSLELGDSALYFCASSAPLGANTEAFFGQGTRLTVV.

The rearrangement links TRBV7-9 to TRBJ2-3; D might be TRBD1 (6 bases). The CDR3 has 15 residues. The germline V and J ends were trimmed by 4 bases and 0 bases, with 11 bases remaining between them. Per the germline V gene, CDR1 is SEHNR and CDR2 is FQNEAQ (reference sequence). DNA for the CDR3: TGTGCCAGCAGCTCGACAGGTCCTAGCACAGATACGCAGTATTTT. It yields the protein CASSSTGPSTDTQYF.

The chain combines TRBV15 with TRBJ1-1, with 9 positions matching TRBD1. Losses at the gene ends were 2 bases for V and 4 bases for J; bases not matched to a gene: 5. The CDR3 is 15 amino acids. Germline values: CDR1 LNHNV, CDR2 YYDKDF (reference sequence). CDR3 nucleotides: TGTGCCACCAGCAGACCTCCGGGACAGGGCACTGAAGCTTTCTTT. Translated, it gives CATSRPPGQGTEAFF.

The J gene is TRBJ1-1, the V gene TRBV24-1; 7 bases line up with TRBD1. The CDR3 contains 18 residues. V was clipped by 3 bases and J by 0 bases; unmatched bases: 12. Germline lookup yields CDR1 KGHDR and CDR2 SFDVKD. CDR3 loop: CATSDPTRLDRLNTEAFF. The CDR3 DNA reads TGTGCCACCAGTGATCCAACCCGCTTGGACAGGTTGAACACTGAAGCTTTCTTT.

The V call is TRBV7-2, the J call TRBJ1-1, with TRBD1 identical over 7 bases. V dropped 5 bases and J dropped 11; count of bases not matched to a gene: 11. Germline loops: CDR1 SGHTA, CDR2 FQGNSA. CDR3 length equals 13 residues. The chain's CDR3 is CASSPWEGGSAFF. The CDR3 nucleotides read TGTGCCAGCAGCCCCTGGGAAGGGGGCAGTGCTTTCTTT. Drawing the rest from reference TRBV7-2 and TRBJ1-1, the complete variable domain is GAGVSQSPSNKVTEKGKDVELRCDPISGHTALYWYRQSLGQGLEFLIYFQGNSAPDKSGLPSDRFSAERTGGSVSTLTIQRTQQEDSAVYLCASSPWEGGSAFFGQGTRLTVV.

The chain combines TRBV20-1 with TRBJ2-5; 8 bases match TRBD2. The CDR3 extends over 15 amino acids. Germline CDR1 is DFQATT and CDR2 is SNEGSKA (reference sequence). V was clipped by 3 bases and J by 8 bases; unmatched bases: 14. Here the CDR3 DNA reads TGCAGTGCTAGCTCGCGGGGGGTGGGGTGGAGAACCCAGTACTTC. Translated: CSASSRGVGWRTQYF.

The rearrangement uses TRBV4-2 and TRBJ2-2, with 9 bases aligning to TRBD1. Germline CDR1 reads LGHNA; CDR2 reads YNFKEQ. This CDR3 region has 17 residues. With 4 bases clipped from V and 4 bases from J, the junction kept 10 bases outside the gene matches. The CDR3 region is CASSPTNTGGSTGELFF. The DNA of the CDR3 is TGTGCCAGCAGCCCGACAAACACAGGGGGCTCCACCGGGGAGCTGTTTTTT.

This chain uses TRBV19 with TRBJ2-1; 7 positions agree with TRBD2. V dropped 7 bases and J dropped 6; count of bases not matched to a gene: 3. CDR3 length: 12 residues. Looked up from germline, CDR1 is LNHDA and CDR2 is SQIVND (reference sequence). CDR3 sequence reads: CASTRGVNEQFF. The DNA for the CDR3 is TGTGCCAGTACACGGGGGGTCAATGAGCAGTTCTTC.

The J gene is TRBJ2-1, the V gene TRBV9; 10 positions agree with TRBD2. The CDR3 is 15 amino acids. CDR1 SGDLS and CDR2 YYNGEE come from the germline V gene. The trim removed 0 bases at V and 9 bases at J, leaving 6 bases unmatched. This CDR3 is CASSVGLAGEGEQFF. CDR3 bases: TGTGCCAGCAGCGTAGGACTAGCGGGTGAGGGTGAGCAGTTCTTC.

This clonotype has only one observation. The CDR3 spells CSASSGYNQPQHF. In nucleotides, the CDR3 is TGCAGTGCTTCTTCAGGTTATAATCAGCCCCAGCATTTT. The chain recombines TRBV20-1 with TRBJ1-5; D unresolved. The CDR3 length is 13 residues. CDR1 is DFQATT, CDR2 SNEGSKA, per germline (reference sequence). V lost 5 bases and J lost 4, with 12 bases in between.

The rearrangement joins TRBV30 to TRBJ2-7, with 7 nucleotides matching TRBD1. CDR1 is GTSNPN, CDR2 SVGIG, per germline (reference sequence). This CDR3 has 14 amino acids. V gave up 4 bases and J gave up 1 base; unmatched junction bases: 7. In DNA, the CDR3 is TGTGCCTGGATTCCGGGACAGTTATCCTACGAGCAGTACTTC. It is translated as CAWIPGQLSYEQYF.

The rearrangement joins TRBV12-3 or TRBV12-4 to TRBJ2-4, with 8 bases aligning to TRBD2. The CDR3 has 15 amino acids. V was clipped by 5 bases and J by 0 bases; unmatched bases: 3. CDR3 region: CASSRSGEAKNIQYF. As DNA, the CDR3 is TGTGCCAGCAGTCGTAGCGGGGAAGCCAAAAACATTCAGTACTTC.

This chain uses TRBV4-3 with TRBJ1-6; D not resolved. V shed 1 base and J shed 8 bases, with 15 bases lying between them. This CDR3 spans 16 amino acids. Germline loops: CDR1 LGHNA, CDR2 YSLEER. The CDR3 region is CASSQARQSRHSPLHF. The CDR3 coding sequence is TGCGCCAGCAGCCAAGCGCGTCAGTCTCGTCATTCACCCCTCCACTTT.

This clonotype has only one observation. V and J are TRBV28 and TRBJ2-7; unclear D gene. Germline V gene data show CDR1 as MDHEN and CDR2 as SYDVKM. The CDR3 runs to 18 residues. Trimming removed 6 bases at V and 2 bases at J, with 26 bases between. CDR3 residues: CASSQPLITSSSTYEQYF. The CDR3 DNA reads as TGTGCCAGCAGCCAACCCTTGATAACATCGAGTTCTACCTACGAGCAGTACTTC.

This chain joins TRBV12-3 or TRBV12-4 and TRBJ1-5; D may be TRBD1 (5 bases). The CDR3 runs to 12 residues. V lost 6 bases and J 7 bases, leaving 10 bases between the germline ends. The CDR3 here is CASRPGSQPQHF. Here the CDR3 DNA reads TGTGCCAGCAGACCAGGGTCCCAGCCCCAGCATTTT.

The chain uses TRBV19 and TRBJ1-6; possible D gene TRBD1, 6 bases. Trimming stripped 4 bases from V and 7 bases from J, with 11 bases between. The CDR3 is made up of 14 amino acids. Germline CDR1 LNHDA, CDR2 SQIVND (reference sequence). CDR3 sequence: CASSTPGENSPLHF. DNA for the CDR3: TGTGCCAGTAGTACCCCAGGGGAGAATTCACCCCTCCACTTT.